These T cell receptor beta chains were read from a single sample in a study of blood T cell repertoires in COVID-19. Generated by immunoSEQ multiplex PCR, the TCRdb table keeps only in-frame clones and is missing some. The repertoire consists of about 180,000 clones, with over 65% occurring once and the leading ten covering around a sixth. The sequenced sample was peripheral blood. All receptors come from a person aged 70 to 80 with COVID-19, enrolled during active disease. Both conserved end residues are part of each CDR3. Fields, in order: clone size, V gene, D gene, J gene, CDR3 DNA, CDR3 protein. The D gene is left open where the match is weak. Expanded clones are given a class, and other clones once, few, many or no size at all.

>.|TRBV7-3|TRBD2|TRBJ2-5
TGTGCCAGCAGCTTACACGGGGGGGAGACCCAGTACTTC
CASSLHGGETQYF
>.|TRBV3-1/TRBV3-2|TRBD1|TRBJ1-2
TGTGCCAGCAGTGCGACAGGGGCCTATGGCTACACCTTC
CASSATGAYGYTF
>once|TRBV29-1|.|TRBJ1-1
TGCAGCGTCCCCTTTCCCGGGAACACTGAAGCTTTCTTT
CSVPFPGNTEAFF
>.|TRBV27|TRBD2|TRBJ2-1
TGTGCCAGCTCGCTCGACTACACGCGGGAGGCCAGGATCTTC
CASSLDYTREARIF
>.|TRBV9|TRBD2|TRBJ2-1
TGTGCCACCTCTAGCGGGGTGTACAATGAGCAGTTCTTC
CATSSGVYNEQFF
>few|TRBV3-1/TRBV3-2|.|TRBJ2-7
TGTGCCAGCAGGGGGGCAGCGACGAGCTCCTACGAGCAGTACTTC
CASRGAATSSYEQYF
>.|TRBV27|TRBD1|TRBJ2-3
TGTGCCAGCAGTCCGGACAGGCCGGTTGATACGCAGTATTTT
CASSPDRPVDTQYF
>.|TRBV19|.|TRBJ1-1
TGTGCCAGTAGCTTCACAGGGAACAGGACTGAAGCTTTCTTT
CASSFTGNRTEAFF
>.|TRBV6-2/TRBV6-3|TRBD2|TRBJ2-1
TGTGCCAGCAGTGGGTGGACTAGCGGGGGGTCTATCGCTGAGCAGTTCTTC
CASSGWTSGGSIAEQFF
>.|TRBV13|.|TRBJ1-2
TGTGCCAGCAGCAATACAGGGTACAATGGCTACACCTTC
CASSNTGYNGYTF
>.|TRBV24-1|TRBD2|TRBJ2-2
TGTGCCACCAGTGGGGCGGGGGACACCGGGGAGCTGTTTTTT
CATSGAGDTGELFF
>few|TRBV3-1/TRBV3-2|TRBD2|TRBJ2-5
TGTGCCAGCAGCCTGGGACTAGCGGAACAAGAGACCCAGTACTTC
CASSLGLAEQETQYF
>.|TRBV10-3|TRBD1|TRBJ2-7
TGTGCCATGAACTCCAGGGGGCAATCGGACGAGCAGTACTTC
CAMNSRGQSDEQYF
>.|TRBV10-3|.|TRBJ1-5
TGTGCCATCAGTGAGTCCACAGGGAGATTGAATCAGCCCCAGCATTTT
CAISESTGRLNQPQHF
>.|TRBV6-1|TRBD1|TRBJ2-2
TGTGCCAGCAGTGAATTTGGGACAGGGCGGGCCGGGGAGCTGTTTTTT
CASSEFGTGRAGELFF
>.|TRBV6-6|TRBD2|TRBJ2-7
TGTGCCAGCAGTCAAGGACTAGCGCCCGGGGAGCAGTACTTC
CASSQGLAPGEQYF
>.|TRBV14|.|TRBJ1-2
TGTGCCAGCAGCCAAGGAGCGGGGGAGAATGGCTACACCTTC
CASSQGAGENGYTF
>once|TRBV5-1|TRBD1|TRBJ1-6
TGCGCCAGCAGCTACCAGACCTGGACAGGTGGGGGGTCACCCCTCCACTTT
CASSYQTWTGGGSPLHF
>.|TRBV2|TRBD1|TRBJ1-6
TGTGCCAGCAGCTCAGGGATGACAGGGAACGTAGGATCACCCCTCCACTTT
CASSSGMTGNVGSPLHF
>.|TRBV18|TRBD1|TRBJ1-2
TGTGCCAGCTCACGAACGACAGGGGCGTCGGACTATGGCTACACCTTC
CASSRTTGASDYGYTF
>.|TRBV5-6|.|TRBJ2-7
TGTGCCAGCAGCCTGAGACAGATACTCTCCTACGAGCAGTACTTC
CASSLRQILSYEQYF
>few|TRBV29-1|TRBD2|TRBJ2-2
TGCAGCGTGGGTAGCGGGAGCATTCCCGGGGAGCTGTTTTTT
CSVGSGSIPGELFF
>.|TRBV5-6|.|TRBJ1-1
TGTGCCAGCAGCTCTGGACAGTGGAGGGCTTTCTTT
CASSSGQWRAFF
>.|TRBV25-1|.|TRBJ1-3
TGTGCCAGCAGTGATACAGGGCTCTCTGGAAACACCATATATTTT
CASSDTGLSGNTIYF
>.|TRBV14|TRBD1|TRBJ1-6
TGTGCCAGCAGCCAAGATACCACAGGGGGCCATTCACCCCTCCACTTT
CASSQDTTGGHSPLHF
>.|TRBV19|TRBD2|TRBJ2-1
TGTGCCAGTAGTTCAGGGGCCGGGAGCGGGAGGGGTGAGCAGTTCTTC
CASSSGAGSGRGEQFF
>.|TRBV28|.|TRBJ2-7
TGTGCCAGCAGTTCCCCTAGCGCAGCAGCTTTCTACGAGCAGTACTTC
CASSSPSAAAFYEQYF
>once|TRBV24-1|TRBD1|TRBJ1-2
TGTGCCACCAGTGATACCACCGGGACAGAGGATGGCTACACCTTC
CATSDTTGTEDGYTF
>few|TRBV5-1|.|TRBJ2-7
TGCGCCAGCAGCTTGGTTGAACAGGGCACGAAGATATACTTC
CASSLVEQGTKIYF
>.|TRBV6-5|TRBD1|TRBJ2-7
TGTGCCAGCAGTTACTCACGGACAGGGGCCTACGAGCAGTACTTC
CASSYSRTGAYEQYF
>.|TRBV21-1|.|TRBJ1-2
TGTGCCAGCAGCAAGTCGGGACAGGCGGACTATGGCTACACCTTC
CASSKSGQADYGYTF
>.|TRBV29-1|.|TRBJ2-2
TGCAGCGTCAGGGATGCCGGGGAGCTGTTTTTT
CSVRDAGELFF
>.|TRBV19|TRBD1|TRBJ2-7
TGTGCCAGTACTTGGGGGACAGGGGACTCCGAGCAGTACTTC
CASTWGTGDSEQYF
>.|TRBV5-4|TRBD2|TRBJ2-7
TGTGCCAGCAGCTCACCCGGGAGGCCCGCGTCGGGAGGCGAGCAGTACTTC
CASSSPGRPASGGEQYF
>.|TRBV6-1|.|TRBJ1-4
TGTGCCAGCAGTGAAGTCTTCCGCAGAGACCAACTGGGAGGAAAACTGTTTTTT
CASSEVFRRDQLGGKLFF
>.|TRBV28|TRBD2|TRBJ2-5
TGTGCCAGCTATGAAGCGGGAGGGCTCACAGAGACCCAGTACTTC
CASYEAGGLTETQYF
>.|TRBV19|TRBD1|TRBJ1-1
TGTGCCAGTAGTTCGACAGGGGACACTGAAGCTTTCTTT
CASSSTGDTEAFF
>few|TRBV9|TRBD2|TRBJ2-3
TGTGCCAGCACCCGTGGGGGGGTTAGCACAGATACGCAGTATTTT
CASTRGGVSTDTQYF
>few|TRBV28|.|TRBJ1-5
TGTGCCAGCACCAGGCATACGAGCAATCAGCCCCAGCATTTT
CASTRHTSNQPQHF
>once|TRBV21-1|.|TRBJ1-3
TGTGCCAGCAGCAAAGTCGGGACAGGGTTCAACCTAGCGCTAAACACCATATATTTT
CASSKVGTGFNLALNTIYF
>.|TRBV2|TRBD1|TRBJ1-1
TGTGCCGGGAGGGACAGGGAGCAGAACACTGAAGCTTTCTTT
CAGRDREQNTEAFF
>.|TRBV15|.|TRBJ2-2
TGTGCCACCAGCAGAGGGCAGGGGCGGTCCGGGGAGCTGTTTTTT
CATSRGQGRSGELFF
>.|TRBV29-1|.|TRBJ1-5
TGCAGCGTTAGCATCGGAGACAATCAGCCCCAGCATTTT
CSVSIGDNQPQHF
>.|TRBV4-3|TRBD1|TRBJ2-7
TGCGCCAGCAGCCGCGACCCCGGGACAGGGGGCAACGAGCAGTACTTC
CASSRDPGTGGNEQYF
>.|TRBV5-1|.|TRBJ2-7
TGCGCCAGCAGCTTTACAGGACAGCAAAATTTAGGTGAGCAGTACTTC
CASSFTGQQNLGEQYF
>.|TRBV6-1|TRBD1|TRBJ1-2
TGTGCCAGCAGTGAAGTAGCGAGGGGGCGGTCGGAAGGCTACACCTTC
CASSEVARGRSEGYTF
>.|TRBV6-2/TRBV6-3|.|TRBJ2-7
TGTGCCAGCAGTGGCGTCGGGCCGCCGGGGGAGCAGTACTTC
CASSGVGPPGEQYF
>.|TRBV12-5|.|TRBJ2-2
TGTGCTAGTGGTTTGGAGGCAGGGGGGACCGGGGAGCTGTTTTTT
CASGLEAGGTGELFF
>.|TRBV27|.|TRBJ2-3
TGTGCCAGCAGCATGACAGAAAACACAGATACGCAGTATTTT
CASSMTENTDTQYF
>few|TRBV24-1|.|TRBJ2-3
TGTGCCACCGGGGGGTCGTCAGATACGCAGTATTTT
CATGGSSDTQYF
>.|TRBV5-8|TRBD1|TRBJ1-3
TGTGCCAGCAGTTTCTTCCGCGGGACAGCCTCTGGAAACACCATATATTTT
CASSFFRGTASGNTIYF
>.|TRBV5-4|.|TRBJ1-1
TGTGCCAGCAGCCCTAAATTAGAGCCCACTGAAGCTTTCTTT
CASSPKLEPTEAFF
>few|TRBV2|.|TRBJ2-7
TGTGCCAGCAGTGGAAGCTCCGGAGGGCCCTACGAGCAGTACTTC
CASSGSSGGPYEQYF
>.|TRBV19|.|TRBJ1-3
TGTGCCAGCCGACTGGCTGGAAACACCATATATTTT
CASRLAGNTIYF